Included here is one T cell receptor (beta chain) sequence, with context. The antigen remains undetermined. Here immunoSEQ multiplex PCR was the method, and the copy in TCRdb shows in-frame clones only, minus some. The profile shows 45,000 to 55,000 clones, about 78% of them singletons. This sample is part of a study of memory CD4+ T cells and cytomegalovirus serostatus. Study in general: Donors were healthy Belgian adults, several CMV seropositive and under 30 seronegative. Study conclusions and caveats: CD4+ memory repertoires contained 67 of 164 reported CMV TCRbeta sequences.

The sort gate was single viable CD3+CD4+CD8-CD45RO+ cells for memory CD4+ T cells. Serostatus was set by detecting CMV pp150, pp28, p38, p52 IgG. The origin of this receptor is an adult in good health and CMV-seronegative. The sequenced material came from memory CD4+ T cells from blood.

The CDR3 loop is CASSGGGTHTGELFF. CDR3 sequence (DNA): TGTGCCAGCAGTGGCGGCGGGACTCACACCGGGGAGCTGTTTTTT. The V gene is TRBV2, the J gene TRBJ2-2; perhaps TRBD2 as D (6 bases). V gave up 4 bases and J gave up 3 bases, with 12 bases separating them. Germline CDR1 SNHLY, CDR2 FYNNEI. The length of the CDR3 is 15 residues. Full variable domain (outside the CDR3, taken from reference TRBV2 and TRBJ2-2): EPEVTQTPSHQVTQMGQEVILRCVPISNHLYFYWYRQILGQKVEFLVSFYNNEISEKSEIFDDQFSVERPDGSNFTLKIRSTKLEDSAMYFCASSGGGTHTGELFFGEGSRLTVL.